This T cell receptor beta chain was recorded in a study of CD8 T cells in ankylosing spondylitis. TCRdb reprocessed the 5' RACE reads via MiXCR and lists one record per CDR3 protein. This table holds roughly 370,000 distinct CDR3 sequences, about 22% found once. The CDR3 is 15 residues long. Trimming removed 6 bases from V and 4 bases from J; junction bases left unmatched: 7. CDR1 is MDHEN, CDR2 SYDVKM, per germline. Broader study findings: Among TCR beta sequences, a motif of eight highly homologous variants appeared characteristic of ankylosing spondylitis blood.

This clonotype was observed a few times. What it recognizes is unknown. Specimen: blood, either unsorted or a sorted T cell fraction (not recorded which). The V gene is TRBV28, the J gene TRBJ2-3, with 10 nucleotides matching TRBD1. The sequence was collected from a male donor with ankylosing spondylitis. For the CDR3, the DNA is TGTGCCAGCAGCCCTTCGGGACAGGGGTCAGATACGCAGTATTTT. Translating it yields CASSPSGQGSDTQYF.